A single sample is the source of the 7 T cell receptor beta chains below, sequenced in a study of T cells in Graves' hyperthyroidism and ophthalmopathy. TCR beta CDR3 regions were amplified from RNA. An initial round of RT-PCR targeting the TCR CDR3 relied on the HTBI primer set. TCRdb ran MiXCR on the multiplex PCR reads and lists one entry per CDR3 protein. The data contain hundreds of thousands of distinct CDR3 sequences, over 12% of them singletons. Specimen: blood. These TCRs come from a woman aged 40-49 years with Graves' ophthalmopathy.

This clonotype was seen repeatedly, ten times or more. This chain connects TRBV6-5 to TRBJ2-7; the D gene could be TRBD1 or TRBD2 (6 bases each). This CDR3 contains 15 residues. The V gene's germline CDR1 is MNHEY and CDR2 SVGAGI. The germline V and J ends were trimmed by 0 bases and 2 bases, with 11 bases remaining between them. As DNA, the CDR3 is TGTGCCAGCAGTTACTCGGGTGGGGGGCCCTACGAGCAGTACTTC. It encodes CASSYSGGGPYEQYF.

This clonotype was seen ten or more times. The chain combines TRBV5-1 with TRBJ1-5, with 7 bases aligning to TRBD1. Germline CDR1 reads SGHRS; CDR2 reads YFSETQ. The CDR3 length is 15 residues. With V trimmed by 0 bases and J by 2 bases, 2 bases remained unmatched. DNA of the CDR3: TGCGCCAGCAGCTTGGATGGACAGGGCAATCAGCCCCAGCATTTT. Protein product: CASSLDGQGNQPQHF. The full variable domain, its missing parts supplied by reference TRBV5-1 and TRBJ1-5, is KAGVTQTPRYLIKTRGQQVTLSCSPISGHRSVSWYQQTPGQGLQFLFEYFSETQRNKGNFPGRFSGRQFSNSRSEMNVSTLELGDSALYLCASSLDGQGNQPQHFGDGTRLSIL.

This clonotype was picked up many times. The chain couples TRBV28 to TRBJ2-7; D may be TRBD1 or TRBD2 (7 bases each). V lost 7 bases and J lost 2, with 21 bases in between. Germline V CDR1 and CDR2: MDHEN, SYDVKM. This CDR3 comprises 16 residues. The CDR3 loop reads CASTSGGGGSPYEQYF. The DNA of the CDR3 is TGTGCCAGCACCTCAGGGGGGGGGGGGTCCCCCTACGAGCAGTACTTC.

This clonotype was found many times. The genes are TRBV5-1 and TRBJ2-7; the match to TRBD2 covers 10 bases. This CDR3 has 15 amino acids. From germline, CDR1 is SGHRS and CDR2 YFSETQ. Trimming removed 4 bases from V and 1 base from J; junction bases left unmatched: 5. The CDR3 bases are TGCGCCAGCAGCGCTCATAGCGGGAGGTCCTACGAGCAGTACTTC. This sequence encodes CASSAHSGRSYEQYF.

V usage is TRBV5-1 and J usage is TRBJ2-7; 14 bases line up with TRBD2. The CDR3 is 16 residues long. Germline CDR1 SGHRS, CDR2 YFSETQ. V lost 4 bases, J lost 5 bases, and 8 bases stayed unmatched. CDR3 sequence reads: CASSRGTSGSRDEQYF. The DNA for the CDR3 is TGCGCCAGCAGCAGAGGGACTAGCGGGAGCAGGGACGAGCAGTACTTC.

This clonotype was detected many times. The chain uses TRBV20-1 and TRBJ2-7, with a weak D call TRBD2 (6 bases). There are 14 residues in the CDR3. V was cut by 0 bases and J by 1 base, with 10 bases left in between. The germline gives CDR1 DFQATT, CDR2 SNEGSKA (reference sequence). CDR3 loop: CSARESGGSYEQYF. The CDR3 nucleotides read TGCAGTGCTAGAGAGAGCGGAGGGTCCTACGAGCAGTACTTC.

This clonotype has at least ten counts. This rearrangement joins TRBV11-2 to TRBJ2-7; 7 nucleotides line up with TRBD1. CDR3 length: 17 residues. The V gene end was trimmed by 5 bases and the J gene end by 0 bases; junction bases not matched to a gene: 13. Germline lookup yields CDR1 SGHAT and CDR2 FQNNGV. The CDR3, as DNA: TGTGCCAGCAGCCTAACCATAGTGGGACAGACCTCCTACGAGCAGTACTTC. Protein: CASSLTIVGQTSYEQYF. Drawing the rest from reference TRBV11-2 and TRBJ2-7, the complete variable domain is EAGVAQSPRYKIIEKRQSVAFWCNPISGHATLYWYQQILGQGPKLLIQFQNNGVVDDSQLPKDRFSAERLKGVDSTLKIQPAKLEDSAVYLCASSLTIVGQTSYEQYFGPGTRLTVT.